Below are 6 T cell receptor beta chains sequenced from a single sample in a study of T cell responses to AZD1222 COVID-19 vaccine. The assay was immunoSEQ multiplex PCR, and TCRdb's table has in-frame clones only and misses some. The sample includes approximately 100,000 clones, 70% to 90% seen only once; the top ten take approximately 17%. Sequences were derived from peripheral blood, sampled on day 0 of AZD1222 vaccination. These receptors came from an adult in good health.

The chain joins TRBV24-1 to TRBJ2-5, with TRBD1 matching over 7 bases. Looked up from germline, CDR1 is KGHDR and CDR2 is SFDVKD. There are 15 residues in the CDR3. The J segment lost 5 bases and the V segment lost 4 bases, leaving 9 bases of the junction unmatched. CDR3 amino acids: CATSDPTGEGETQYF. In DNA, the CDR3 is TGTGCCACCAGTGACCCTACAGGGGAAGGGGAGACCCAGTACTTC.

The CDR3: CASSLLLRGELFF. The CDR3 DNA reads as TGTGCCAGCAGCCTCCTTTTACGCGGGGAGCTGTTTTTT. The chain is built from TRBV3-1 (or the pseudogene TRBV3-2) and TRBJ2-2; D ambiguous. CDR1 and CDR2 (germline): LGHDT, YNNKEL (reference sequence). The CDR3 loop spans 13 amino acids. V shed 4 bases and J shed 7 bases, with 10 bases lying between them.

The chain has TRBV19 and TRBJ1-5; D is ambiguous. Trimming left V 3 bases short and J 0 bases short, with 12 bases between. This CDR3 has 16 residues. Germline V gene lookup returns CDR1 LNHDA and CDR2 SQIVND (reference sequence). CDR3 in DNA: TGTGCCAGTAGTATTTTGGGCAGTAATAGCAATCAGCCCCAGCATTTT. Residues: CASSILGSNSNQPQHF.

The chain couples TRBV9 to TRBJ2-3, with TRBD2 matching 14 bases. The trim removed 4 bases at V and 4 bases at J, leaving 8 bases unmatched. This CDR3 spans 17 amino acids. Germline-derived CDR1 and CDR2 are SGDLS and YYNGEE. CDR3 sequence: CASSPLTSGGAADTQYF. Written as DNA, the CDR3 is TGTGCCAGCAGCCCTTTGACTAGCGGGGGGGCCGCAGATACGCAGTATTTT.

The rearrangement uses TRBV9 and TRBJ2-5; D gene ambiguous. CDR1 and CDR2 (germline): SGDLS, YYNGEE. The CDR3 has 15 amino acids. The germline V and J ends were trimmed by 2 bases and 1 base, with 12 bases remaining between them. The CDR3 region has the DNA TGTGCCAGCAGCGTTTCGCCGGAACCCCAAGAGACCCAGTACTTC. It codes for CASSVSPEPQETQYF.

The rearrangement links TRBV30 to TRBJ1-1, with a tentative D call TRBD1 (5 bases). The CDR3 sequence is 10 residues long. CDR1 GTSNPN and CDR2 SVGIG come from the germline V gene (reference sequence). With 6 bases removed from V and 6 bases from J, the gap between germline ends came to 8 bases. The CDR3 coding sequence is TGTGCCTGCCAGGGAGCTGAAGCTTTCTTT. Its translation: CACQGAEAFF.